These 29 T cell receptor beta chains were sequenced from one sample in a study of shared clonotypes between healthy human individuals (dated by TCRdb to about 2020). For the CD8 naive samples, CD45RO-negative cells were positively selected for CCR7, yielding a CD45RA+CCR7+ population from which TemRA cells were excluded. The library was made by the immunoSEQ multiplex PCR assay. TCRdb limited this immuneACCESS table to in-frame rearrangements with V and J called. A share of clones is missing; checked studies link under half to unresolved V genes, and the rest is unexplained. This sample is represented by hundreds of thousands of clones; about 95% of them were singletons. The ten largest clones capture roughly 0.12% of the sample. The sample was naive CD8+ T cells sorted from blood. Read against the paper, the sample's cell subset or site label means: CD45RA+CCR7+. Every receptor here comes from a woman in her 30s in good health.

This sequence joins TRBV27 and TRBJ2-1; 9 bases line up with TRBD2. Trimming took 7 bases from V and 1 from J; bases not matched to a gene: 17. The CDR3 spans 19 residues. Germline-derived CDR1 and CDR2 are MNHEY and SMNVEV (reference sequence). Here the CDR3 reads CASTTTLASGKTSYNEQFF. The CDR3 DNA reads as TGTGCCAGCACCACCACCCTGGCTAGCGGGAAGACATCCTACAATGAGCAGTTCTTC.

The genes are TRBV29-1 and TRBJ2-7, with D possibly being TRBD2 (5 bases). Germline CDR1 and CDR2: SQVTM and ANQGSEA. V lost 3 bases and J lost 1, with 10 bases in between. This CDR3 comprises 13 residues. This CDR3 is CSVEARGSYEQYF. For the CDR3, the DNA is TGCAGCGTTGAGGCCCGGGGATCCTACGAGCAGTACTTC.

The CDR3 is CASSQRTSGSTDTQYF. In DNA, the CDR3 is TGTGCCAGCAGCCAGCGGACTAGCGGGAGCACAGATACGCAGTATTTT. This chain connects TRBV4-2 to TRBJ2-3; 11 bases align to TRBD2. From germline, CDR1 is LGHNA and CDR2 YNFKEQ. There are 16 residues in the CDR3. Unmatched junction bases numbered 2, after V lost 3 bases and J lost 0 bases.

The chain combines TRBV19 with TRBJ1-3, with D perhaps matching TRBD1 (6 bases). Germline CDR1 reads LNHDA; CDR2 reads SQIVND (reference sequence). The V gene lost 7 bases and the J gene lost 2 bases, with 21 bases spanning the gap. The CDR3 extends over 17 amino acids. As DNA, the CDR3 is TGTGCCAGTAATCTCTTCGGGGGGCCCTATCCTGGAAACACCATATATTTT. Translated, it gives CASNLFGGPYPGNTIYF.

The rearrangement uses TRBV11-2 and TRBJ2-4; D gene ambiguous. The CDR3 consists of 13 residues. CDR1 and CDR2 from the germline V gene are SGHAT and FQNNGV. V was cut by 0 bases and J by 7 bases, with 7 bases left in between. CDR3: CASSLDPINIQYF. The CDR3 nucleotides are TGTGCCAGCAGCTTAGATCCGATTAACATTCAGTACTTC.

V gene TRBV6-5 combines with J gene TRBJ1-1; maybe TRBD1 (5 bases). Germline CDR1 is MNHEY and CDR2 is SVGAGI. The CDR3 has 15 amino acids. The ends were cut back, 2 bases at V and 2 bases at J, with 12 bases in the middle. The CDR3 region is CASSYATEYNTEAFF. CDR3 nucleotide sequence: TGTGCCAGCAGTTACGCGACAGAGTATAACACTGAAGCTTTCTTT.

This chain links TRBV7-6 with TRBJ2-3; TRBD2 matches at 16 bases. Germline CDR1 is SGHVS and CDR2 is FNYEAQ. The junction had 1 base not matched to a gene; V was cut back by 4 bases and J by 3 bases. The CDR3 runs to 16 residues. CDR3 residues: CASSSGLAGGTDTQYF. CDR3 in DNA: TGTGCCAGCAGCTCGGGACTAGCGGGGGGGACAGATACGCAGTATTTT. Full variable domain (missing parts from reference TRBV7-6 and TRBJ2-3): GAGVSQSPRYKVTKRGQDVALRCDPISGHVSLYWYRQALGQGPEFLTYFNYEAQQDKSGLPNDRFSAERPEGSISTLTIQRTEQRDSAMYRCASSSGLAGGTDTQYFGPGTRLTVL.

This chain joins TRBV28 and TRBJ2-1; maybe TRBD2 (6 bases). Per the germline V gene, CDR1 is MDHEN and CDR2 is SYDVKM. V lost 1 base and J 2 bases, leaving 15 bases between the germline ends. The CDR3 consists of 17 residues. In DNA form, the CDR3 reads TGTGCCAGCAGTTTATCTCTTGGGGGAGGCCCCTACAATGAGCAGTTCTTC. Translated: CASSLSLGGGPYNEQFF.

The V and J genes are TRBV19 and TRBJ2-1; TRBD2 agrees at 8 bases. Germline trimming cut 6 bases from V and 5 bases from J; bases unmatched to any gene: 15. The length of the CDR3 is 17 residues. Per the germline V gene, CDR1 is LNHDA and CDR2 is SQIVND (reference sequence). The CDR3 nucleotides read TGTGCCAGTAGCATACGGGGAGGCGGGAGGCCACACAATGAGCAGTTCTTC. Translating gives CASSIRGGGRPHNEQFF. Based on the CDR3 plus reference TRBV19 and TRBJ2-1, the full variable domain is DGGITQSPKYLFRKEGQNVTLSCEQNLNHDAMYWYRQDPGQGLRLIYYSQIVNDFQKGDIAEGYSVSREKKESFPLTVTSAQKNPTAFYLCASSIRGGGRPHNEQFFGPGTRLTVL.

The gene calls are TRBV2 and TRBJ2-2; D gene unclear. Trimming removed 11 bases from V and 0 bases from J, with 19 bases in between. Per germline, CDR1 SNHLY and CDR2 FYNNEI. CDR3 size: 16 residues. The CDR3 reads CARRAEPGANTGELFF. The CDR3 DNA reads as TGTGCCCGTCGGGCAGAGCCAGGCGCGAACACCGGGGAGCTGTTTTTT.

This chain joins TRBV14 and TRBJ2-1; 7 bases fit TRBD2. The J segment lost 4 bases and the V segment lost 4 bases, leaving 1 base of the junction unmatched. Germline V lookup: CDR1 SGHDN, CDR2 FVKESK. The CDR3 sequence is 13 residues long. In DNA form, the CDR3 reads TGTGCCAGCAGCCGGGACTATTACAATGAGCAGTTCTTC. Amino acids: CASSRDYYNEQFF. The full variable domain, rest sourced from reference TRBV14 and TRBJ2-1, is EAGVTQFPSHSVIEKGQTVTLRCDPISGHDNLYWYRRVMGKEIKFLLHFVKESKQDESGMPNNRFLAERTGGTYSTLKVQPAELEDSGVYFCASSRDYYNEQFFGPGTRLTVL.

J is TRBJ2-1 and V is TRBV28; D remains ambiguous. This CDR3 is built from 14 residues. CDR1 MDHEN and CDR2 SYDVKM come from the germline V gene. The V and J ends lost 7 bases and 3 bases respectively, with 13 bases between them. The CDR3 sequence is CASTNQQSYNEQFF. DNA for the CDR3: TGTGCCAGCACAAACCAACAAAGCTACAATGAGCAGTTCTTC.

The chain is built from TRBV19 and TRBJ2-7; D remains ambiguous. The CDR3 is made up of 14 amino acids. CDR1 and CDR2 from the germline V gene are LNHDA and SQIVND (reference sequence). V shed 4 bases and J shed 2 bases, with 12 bases lying between them. CDR3 DNA: TGTGCCAGTAGTAGTCTGGTGGATACCTACGAGCAGTACTTC. It codes for CASSSLVDTYEQYF.

The chain recombines TRBV11-3 with TRBJ2-1; D gene unclear. Deletions cut 5 bases from V and 7 bases from J, with 12 bases between. Looked up from germline, CDR1 is SGHNT and CDR2 is YENEEA. This CDR3 comprises 13 residues. CDR3 protein: CASSPRRRNEQFF. In DNA, the CDR3 is TGTGCCAGCAGCCCCCGTCGGAGAAATGAGCAGTTCTTC.

V and J are TRBV7-8 and TRBJ2-7; 11 bases agree with TRBD1. The V and J ends lost 5 bases and 2 bases, in that order; junction bases with no gene match: 5. This CDR3 region has 15 residues. Germline values: CDR1 SGHVS, CDR2 FQNEAQ. Here the CDR3 reads CASSRPGQGAYEQYF. The CDR3 region has the DNA TGTGCCAGCAGCCGTCCGGGACAGGGGGCCTACGAGCAGTACTTC.

The rearrangement uses TRBV29-1 and TRBJ2-5; maybe TRBD2 (6 bases). Germline CDR1 SQVTM, CDR2 ANQGSEA. Between the trimmed V and J ends, which lost 4 bases and 5 bases, there was a span of 11 bases. The CDR3 has 12 residues. In DNA, the CDR3 is TGCAGCGTTGGGGAGGTGGTGGAGACCCAGTACTTC. This sequence encodes CSVGEVVETQYF.

The gene calls are TRBV27 and TRBJ1-5; tentatively, D is TRBD1 (6 bases). Trimming removed 5 bases from V and 7 bases from J, with 12 bases in between. This CDR3 has 13 amino acids. CDR1 and CDR2 (germline): MNHEY, SMNVEV (reference sequence). As DNA, the CDR3 is TGTGCCAGCAGTCGTCACAGGGACCAGCCCCAGCATTTT. As protein: CASSRHRDQPQHF.

The chain carries TRBV13 and TRBJ2-1; 7 bases are a match to TRBD1. Germline V CDR1 and CDR2: PRHDT, FYEKMQ (reference sequence). This CDR3 spans 13 amino acids. V was pared by 3 bases and J by 6 bases, with 2 bases of the junction left unmatched. CDR3 amino acids: CASSLHRGNEQFF. DNA for the CDR3: TGTGCCAGCAGCTTGCACAGGGGCAATGAGCAGTTCTTC.

As regards this clone: This CDR3 is also generated by other DNA sequences in the sample. J is TRBJ2-1 and V is TRBV9, with 10 nucleotides matching TRBD2. Trimming removed 0 bases from V and 4 bases from J; junction bases left unmatched: 1. The CDR3 contains 15 residues. The germline gives CDR1 SGDLS, CDR2 YYNGEE. CDR3 sequence reads: CASSVGGLAYNEQFF. The CDR3 DNA follows: TGTGCCAGCAGCGTAGGGGGACTAGCGTACAATGAGCAGTTCTTC.

This rearrangement joins TRBV6-4 to TRBJ1-1; D ambiguous. Between the trimmed V and J ends, which lost 6 bases and 3 bases, there was a span of 11 bases. Germline V CDR1 and CDR2: MRHNA, SNTAGT. The CDR3 runs 13 residues. The CDR3 DNA reads as TGTGCCAGCAGGAGAAGGGCGGACACTGAAGCTTTCTTT. Translated, it gives CASRRRADTEAFF.

This clone has a single count. The chain has TRBV5-6 and TRBJ2-1; 11 positions agree with TRBD1. CDR3 size: 15 residues. After removal of 4 bases from V and 8 bases from J, the junction contained 8 bases not matched to a gene. Looked up from germline, CDR1 is SGHDT and CDR2 is YYEEEE. The CDR3, as DNA: TGTGCCAGCAGCCCCGGGGGACAGGGGGTCTATGAGCAGTTCTTC. Its translation is CASSPGGQGVYEQFF.

A single count supports this clone. CDR3 nucleotides: TGTGCCAGCATTCACCAGGGACTAGCGGGAGGAGATACGCAGTATTTT. It encodes CASIHQGLAGGDTQYF. The genes are TRBV2 and TRBJ2-3; 15 positions agree with TRBD2. Germline assignment: CDR1 SNHLY and CDR2 FYNNEI. The V segment lost 7 bases and the J segment 5 bases; nucleotides outside the gene matches: 7. This CDR3 comprises 16 residues.

The chain couples TRBV9 to TRBJ2-5; the match to TRBD2 covers 9 bases. V lost 0 bases and J lost 5; bases outside the gene matches: 5. This CDR3 is 15 amino acids long. CDR1 is SGDLS, CDR2 YYNGEE, per germline. The CDR3 region is CASSVDAGGSETQYF. DNA for the CDR3: TGTGCCAGCAGCGTAGACGCGGGAGGGTCGGAGACCCAGTACTTC.

This chain uses TRBV5-1 with TRBJ2-7; D may be TRBD1 (6 bases). With 3 bases removed from V and 2 bases from J, the gap between germline ends came to 9 bases. The CDR3 is made up of 13 amino acids. Germline assignment: CDR1 SGHRS and CDR2 YFSETQ. The CDR3 region has the DNA TGCGCCAGCAGCTGGGGACAAACCTACGAGCAGTACTTC. Protein: CASSWGQTYEQYF.

The chain joins TRBV7-9 to TRBJ2-7; no definite D call. This CDR3 contains 12 residues. The germline V and J ends were trimmed by 4 bases and 2 bases, with 6 bases remaining between them. CDR1 and CDR2 (germline): SEHNR, FQNEAQ (reference sequence). This chain's CDR3 is CASSYTPYEQYF. CDR3 nucleotide sequence: TGTGCCAGCAGCTATACACCCTACGAGCAGTACTTC.

This chain connects TRBV2 to TRBJ2-1; 16 nucleotides match TRBD2. This CDR3 spans 17 amino acids. Germline-derived CDR1 and CDR2 are SNHLY and FYNNEI. Trimming at V came to 2 bases and at J to 5 bases, leaving 3 bases not matched to a gene. Here the CDR3 DNA reads TGTGCCAGCAGTGAAATCGGGACTAGCGGGAGGGACAATGAGCAGTTCTTC. This gives the protein CASSEIGTSGRDNEQFF.

The V gene is TRBV11-2, the J gene TRBJ2-7, with 9 positions matching TRBD2. The germline V gene has CDR1 SGHAT and CDR2 FQNNGV. This CDR3 comprises 15 residues. Trimming at V came to 6 bases and at J to 2 bases, leaving 8 bases not matched to a gene. The CDR3 protein is CASSSLAGAPYEQYF. In DNA form, the CDR3 reads TGTGCCAGCAGTTCATTAGCGGGAGCTCCCTACGAGCAGTACTTC.

This sequence joins TRBV7-8 and TRBJ2-7; D ambiguous. The CDR3 has 12 amino acids. Trimming removed 4 bases at V and 3 bases at J, with 7 bases between. Germline loops: CDR1 SGHVS, CDR2 FQNEAQ. CDR3 protein: CASSYPSYEQYF. CDR3 nucleotides: TGTGCCAGCAGCTATCCCAGCTACGAGCAGTACTTC.

V is TRBV16 and J is TRBJ1-3, with D uncertain. Germline V CDR1 and CDR2: KGHSY, FQNENV. The CDR3 has 13 residues. Trimming shortened V by 3 bases and J by 4 bases, and 7 bases separated the two germline ends. The CDR3 spells CASSHSMGNTIYF. CDR3 DNA: TGTGCCAGCAGCCATTCGATGGGAAACACCATATATTTT.